These 21 T cell receptor beta chains originate from one sample sequenced in a study of cytomegalovirus exposure and HLA in healthy donors (dated by TCRdb to the late 2010s). The library was built by means of the immunoSEQ multiplex PCR assay. For the multiplex PCR, a mixture combining 60 forward primers for TCR Vbeta segments and 13 reverse primers for TCR Jbeta segments was used. Sourced from immuneACCESS, this table was stored by TCRdb with only in-frame sequences that have V and J called. A share of the clones is absent; for the studies checked, an unresolved V gene accounts for under half, and the remainder has no known explanation. In this sample the table shows about 170,000 clones, approximately 86% of which occur a single time. The ten largest clones add up to about 1.5% of the sample. The specimen was PBMCs. The receptors were sampled from a male donor in good health and CMV-seronegative.

This clone was seen a handful of times. The chain carries TRBV7-2 and TRBJ2-3; the match to TRBD2 covers 13 bases. The length of the CDR3 is 18 residues. Trimming at V came to 4 bases and at J to 0 bases, leaving 7 bases not matched to a gene. From germline, CDR1 is SGHTA and CDR2 FQGNSA. The CDR3 nucleotides are TGTGCCAGCAGCTCCCCCGGACTAGCGGGAGTAAGCACAGATACGCAGTATTTT. Translated: CASSSPGLAGVSTDTQYF.

CDR3 region: CASSLRGTEAFF. CDR3 bases: TGTGCCAGCTCCCTCCGGGGCACTGAAGCTTTCTTT. The chain employs TRBV5-8 and TRBJ1-1; unclear D gene. The CDR3 contains 12 residues. With 7 bases removed from V and 4 bases from J, the gap between germline ends came to 11 bases. CDR1 is SGHTS, CDR2 YDEGEE, per germline.

J is TRBJ2-4 and V is TRBV6-5; weak D call: TRBD2 (7 bases). The CDR3 extends over 15 amino acids. V lost 2 bases and J lost 1, with 9 bases in between. The germline gives CDR1 MNHEY, CDR2 SVGAGI. CDR3 in DNA: TGTGCCAGCAGTTACGGGGGGGCGGCCAAAAACATTCAGTACTTC. It yields the protein CASSYGGAAKNIQYF.

This clone is a singleton in its sample. This chain connects TRBV6-5 to TRBJ1-2, with 8 bases lining up with TRBD1. Looked up from germline, CDR1 is MNHEY and CDR2 is SVGAGI. J lost 1 base, V lost 8 bases, and 9 bases had no gene match. This CDR3 comprises 15 residues. CDR3: CASSRTGTFNYGYTF. CDR3 sequence (DNA): TGTGCCAGCTCTCGGACAGGGACCTTTAACTATGGCTACACCTTC.

This clone was counted a single time. The chain joins TRBV6-1 to TRBJ1-1, with a possible D match to TRBD1 (5 bases). V was trimmed by 2 bases and J by 4 bases, leaving 11 bases between them. The CDR3 extends over 14 amino acids. Per germline, CDR1 MNHNS and CDR2 SASEGT. CDR3 amino acids: CASSESGRGTEAFF. CDR3 nucleotide sequence: TGTGCCAGCAGTGAATCGGGGAGGGGCACTGAAGCTTTCTTT.

This sequence joins TRBV11-3 and TRBJ1-2, with TRBD1 as a possible D gene (6 bases). Trimming took 0 bases from V and 4 from J, leaving 24 bases between them. CDR3 length: 19 amino acids. The germline V gene encodes CDR1 SGHNT and CDR2 YENEEA. CDR3 bases: TGTGCCAGCAGCTTAGATACGCGGTCAGGGGCGACCTCTGGCTATGGCTACACCTTC. Protein product: CASSLDTRSGATSGYGYTF.

The gene calls are TRBV7-9 and TRBJ1-1; D is ambiguous. CDR3 length equals 15 residues. The V end lost 2 bases, the J end lost 0 bases, and 10 bases lay between the germline ends. The V gene's germline CDR1 is SEHNR and CDR2 FQNEAQ (reference sequence). The CDR3: CASSLLELMNTEAFF. The CDR3, as DNA: TGTGCCAGCAGCTTATTGGAGCTGATGAACACTGAAGCTTTCTTT. Full variable domain (remainder filled in from reference TRBV7-9 and TRBJ1-1): DTGVSQNPRHKITKRGQNVTFRCDPISEHNRLYWYRQTLGQGPEFLTYFQNEAQLEKSRLLSDRFSAERPKGSFSTLEIQRTEQGDSAMYLCASSLLELMNTEAFFGQGTRLTVV.

V gene TRBV7-9 combines with J gene TRBJ2-1; 7 positions agree with TRBD1. CDR1 is SEHNR, CDR2 FQNEAQ, per germline (reference sequence). This CDR3 has 12 amino acids. CDR3 nucleotides: TGTTCCTGCAGCACAGGGGACAATGAGCAGTTCTTC. Translating it yields CSCSTGDNEQFF.

The gene calls are TRBV15 and TRBJ1-4, with 8 positions matching TRBD1. The CDR3 extends over 15 amino acids. J was trimmed by 5 bases and V by 0 bases; bases with no gene match: 2. Germline CDR1 and CDR2: LNHNV and YYDKDF (reference sequence). CDR3: CATSRDRQGNEKLFF. In DNA form, the CDR3 reads TGTGCCACCAGCAGAGATCGACAGGGGAATGAAAAACTGTTTTTT.

This clone has a handful of counts. The genes are TRBV18 and TRBJ2-7; possible D gene TRBD1, 5 bases. The CDR3 is 14 residues long. V lost 6 bases, J lost 7 bases, and 19 bases lay in between. Germline CDR1 reads KGHSH; CDR2 reads LQKENI. The CDR3 here is CASSRTPTVDEQYF. The CDR3 coding sequence is TGTGCCAGCTCTCGAACACCGACAGTCGATGAGCAGTACTTC.

This clone appeared once. J is TRBJ1-1 and V is TRBV27; D possibly corresponds to TRBD1 (5 bases). Germline V lookup: CDR1 MNHEY, CDR2 SMNVEV (reference sequence). The CDR3 runs to 13 residues. V shed 6 bases and J shed 1 base, with 9 bases lying between them. CDR3 nucleotide sequence: TGTGCCAGCAGGACGCAGGGGAACACTGAAGCTTTCTTT. Protein product: CASRTQGNTEAFF.

This chain joins TRBV7-9 and TRBJ2-2, with D hard to call. This CDR3 region has 13 residues. Trimming left V 3 bases short and J 4 bases short, with 6 bases between. The germline V gene has CDR1 SEHNR and CDR2 FQNEAQ (reference sequence). CDR3 DNA: TGTGCCAGCAGCTTCTTTCTCACCGGGGAGCTGTTTTTT. Its protein product is CASSFFLTGELFF.

This chain joins TRBV5-6 and TRBJ2-7; 12 bases map to TRBD2. This CDR3 is 16 amino acids long. Germline V gene lookup returns CDR1 SGHDT and CDR2 YYEEEE. V lost 1 base to trimming and J lost 2 bases; unmatched junction nucleotides: 4. DNA for the CDR3: TGTGCCAGCAGCTTGCGACTAGCGGGAGTAACCTACGAGCAGTACTTC. This codes for CASSLRLAGVTYEQYF.

The chain links TRBV5-4 to TRBJ1-1, with TRBD1 identical over 8 bases. The CDR3 length is 16 residues. V lost 0 bases and J lost 0; bases outside the gene matches: 4. The germline CDR1 and CDR2 sequences are SGHNT and YYREEE (reference sequence). CDR3 in amino acids: CASSLAGGGLNTEAFF. The CDR3 DNA sequence: TGTGCCAGCAGCTTGGCAGGGGGCGGGCTGAACACTGAAGCTTTCTTT.

The V gene is TRBV5-8, the J gene TRBJ2-7, with 7 bases fitting TRBD1. From germline, CDR1 is SGHTS and CDR2 YDEGEE. V lost 0 bases, J lost 3 bases, and 6 bases stayed unmatched. The CDR3 runs 15 residues. CDR3 in DNA: TGTGCCAGCAGCTTGGGCCAGACAGGGAACTACGAGCAGTACTTC. Translated, it gives CASSLGQTGNYEQYF. Filled out from reference TRBV5-8 and TRBJ2-7, the complete variable domain reads EAGVTQSPTHLIKTRGQQATLRCSPISGHTSVYWYQQALGLGLQFLLWYDEGEERNRGNFPPRFSGRQFPNYSSELNVNALELEDSALYLCASSLGQTGNYEQYFGPGTRLTVT.

V is TRBV6-4 and J is TRBJ2-3, with a possible D match to TRBD2 (6 bases). The CDR3 covers 13 residues. V lost 3 bases and J lost 5, with 9 bases in between. Germline V gene data show CDR1 as MRHNA and CDR2 as SNTAGT. DNA for the CDR3: TGTGCCAGCAGTGAGGGGGAGGAAGATACGCAGTATTTT. As protein: CASSEGEEDTQYF.

The chain combines TRBV11-2 with TRBJ2-5; 7 nucleotides match TRBD1. Near its end, the DNA agrees better with TRBJ2-7, so the J call may be wrong. Germline values: CDR1 SGHAT, CDR2 FQNNGV. The CDR3 has 13 amino acids. CDR3 in DNA: TGTGCCAGCAGCGTGACAGGGCGGGACGAGCAGTACTTC. Amino acids: CASSVTGRDEQYF.

V usage is TRBV28 and J usage is TRBJ2-7; TRBD1 matches at 8 bases. Unmatched junction bases numbered 4, after V lost 3 bases and J lost 3 bases. Germline V gene lookup returns CDR1 MDHEN and CDR2 SYDVKM. This CDR3 is 14 amino acids long. The CDR3 spells CASSFPDRDYEQYF. The CDR3 nucleotides are TGTGCCAGCAGTTTCCCGGACAGGGACTACGAGCAGTACTTC.

About this clone itself: The same CDR3 is also encoded by other DNA sequences in this sample. The V and J genes are TRBV7-3 and TRBJ2-1; no definite D call. The CDR3 has 13 amino acids. V shed 5 bases and J shed 1 base, with 6 bases lying between them. In germline, CDR1 is SGHTA, CDR2 FQGTGA. CDR3: CASSPGSYNEQFF. CDR3 DNA sequence: TGTGCCAGCAGCCCGGGTTCCTACAATGAGCAGTTCTTC. Filled out from reference TRBV7-3 and TRBJ2-1, the complete variable domain reads GAGVSQTPSNKVTEKGKYVELRCDPISGHTALYWYRQSLGQGPEFLIYFQGTGAADDSGLPNDRFFAVRPEGSVSTLKIQRTERGDSAVYLCASSPGSYNEQFFGPGTRLTVL.

The chain uses TRBV18 and TRBJ1-2, with 9 bases matching TRBD1. The germline gives CDR1 KGHSH, CDR2 LQKENI. Trimming took 9 bases from V and 5 from J; bases not matched to a gene: 7. This CDR3 has 13 residues. The CDR3 here is CASSRTGAYGYTF. CDR3 coding DNA: TGTGCCAGTTCCCGGACAGGGGCTTATGGCTACACCTTC.

This chain uses TRBV15 with TRBJ1-1; D call uncertain. CDR1 is LNHNV and CDR2 is YYDKDF in the germline V gene (reference sequence). The CDR3 is made up of 15 amino acids. Trimming stripped 2 bases from V and 1 base from J, with 11 bases between. The CDR3 bases are TGTGCCACCAGCAGACCGGGTGCTGCGAACACTGAAGCTTTCTTT. Its translation: CATSRPGAANTEAFF.